The 31 T cell receptor beta chains given below trace back to one sample, sequenced in a study of molecular identifiers for immune sequencing clone quantification. TCRdb recomputed calls from the PCR reads with MiXCR, one row per CDR3 protein. The table has approximately 630,000 distinct CDR3 sequences, 25% seen once. Sequences were obtained from naive CD8+ T cells from blood, with Jurkat cell RNA spiked in. This sample's subset: FACS-sorted CD8+CD4-CCR7+CD45RA+ naive T cells. These receptor sequences come from a human donor in good health. Some libraries in this study had Jurkat cell RNA spiked in.

This clonotype was counted a single time. A much larger clone sits a single nucleotide away, making a read error possible. V usage is TRBV7-6 and J usage is TRBJ1-1, with a possible D match to TRBD1 (5 bases). There are 14 residues in the CDR3. Germline lookup yields CDR1 SGHVS and CDR2 FNYEAQ. CDR3 nucleotide sequence: TGTGCCGGCAGCTTATATCCACCCCCAGGGGAAGCTTTCTTT. This sequence encodes CAGSLYPPPGEAFF.

As for this clonotype: Possible read error: a much larger clone is one base away. The chain is built from TRBV2 and TRBJ1-1; D gene uncertain. The CDR3 contains 16 residues. The germline V gene has CDR1 SNHLY and CDR2 FYNNEI. As DNA, the CDR3 is TGTGCCAGCAGTGAAGGAGTTAGCGACACCCCCACTGGAGCTTTCTTT. It codes for CASSEGVSDTPTGAFF.

V is TRBV19 and J is TRBJ1-1; tentative D call: TRBD1 (5 bases). The CDR3 runs 15 residues. V gave up 7 bases and J gave up 3 bases, with 18 bases separating them. Germline lookup yields CDR1 LNHDA and CDR2 SQIVND (reference sequence). CDR3 sequence: CASTLGGGLYTEAFF. The CDR3 DNA reads TGTGCCAGTACCCTGGGTGGGGGACTATACACTGAAGCTTTCTTT.

This clonotype was counted only a few times. This chain links TRBV25-1 with TRBJ2-3, with D perhaps TRBD1 (5 bases). This CDR3 has 15 amino acids. Trimming removed 1 base at V and 0 bases at J, with 8 bases between. CDR1 is MGHDK, CDR2 SYGVNS, per germline. CDR3 protein: CASSEFTGSTDTQYF. The CDR3 region has the DNA TGTGCCAGCAGTGAATTTACAGGCAGCACAGATACGCAGTATTTT.

This clonotype was seen ten or more times. The DNA for the CDR3 is TGTGCCAGCAGTGAGACAGCCAGGAACACTGAAGCTTTCTTT. Translated: CASSETARNTEAFF. The chain joins TRBV2 to TRBJ1-1, with a possible D match to TRBD1 (5 bases). The CDR3 runs 14 residues. The ends were cut back, 3 bases at V and 1 base at J, with 9 bases in the middle. The germline V gene has CDR1 SNHLY and CDR2 FYNNEI.

This clonotype occurred many times. The V and J genes are TRBV4-1 and TRBJ2-7; weak D call: TRBD1 (6 bases). CDR1 and CDR2 (germline): MGHRA, YSYEKL. The CDR3 sequence is 14 residues long. The V end lost 2 bases, the J end lost 2 bases, and 10 bases lay between the germline ends. CDR3 DNA sequence: TGCGCCAGCAGCCAACGGGACACCACCTACGAGCAGTACTTC. Amino acid sequence: CASSQRDTTYEQYF.

The J gene is TRBJ2-7, the V gene TRBV19, with 7 nucleotides matching TRBD1. The CDR3 runs to 15 residues. The V and J ends lost 5 bases and 6 bases, in that order; junction bases with no gene match: 13. Germline loops: CDR1 LNHDA, CDR2 SQIVND (reference sequence). The CDR3 reads CASSSPGGSLCEQYF. CDR3 DNA sequence: TGTGCCAGTAGTTCCCCAGGGGGTTCATTGTGCGAGCAGTACTTC.

This clonotype has only a few counts. This chain connects TRBV4-3 to TRBJ2-5, with 8 bases that match TRBD1. CDR1 is LGHNA and CDR2 is YSLEER in the germline V gene. The CDR3 is 14 amino acids. Trimming at V came to 4 bases and at J to 0 bases, leaving 1 base not matched to a gene. The CDR3 sequence: CASSRDRNQETQYF. CDR3 nucleotides: TGCGCCAGCAGCCGGGACAGGAACCAAGAGACCCAGTACTTC.

The chain employs TRBV12-3 or TRBV12-4 and TRBJ2-2, with D possibly TRBD1 on 5 matching bases. CDR3 length: 13 residues. The germline V and J ends were trimmed by 6 bases and 4 bases, with 9 bases remaining between them. CDR3 sequence: CASSSRATGELFF. The CDR3 DNA reads as TGTGCCAGCAGCTCCAGGGCCACCGGGGAGCTGTTTTTT.

A word on this clonotype: A read error may be the cause here, since a much bigger clone is one base away. The conserved closing phenylalanine or tryptophan is absent in this CDR3, likely reflecting a read error. The chain's CDR3 is CSARVAGDQPQHL. The CDR3 nucleotides are TGCAGTGCTAGGGTAGCAGGGGATCAGCCCCAGCATCTT. The rearrangement uses TRBV20-1 and TRBJ1-5, with D perhaps TRBD1 (6 bases). This CDR3 contains 13 residues. The V gene lost 3 bases and the J gene lost 5 bases, with 11 bases spanning the gap. Per the germline V gene, CDR1 is DFQATT and CDR2 is SNEGSKA (reference sequence).

This clonotype has only a few counts. The chain recombines TRBV6-5 with TRBJ1-6; no reliable D call. The CDR3 totals 16 residues. Germline values: CDR1 MNHEY, CDR2 SVGAGI. With 6 bases removed from V and 2 bases from J, the gap between germline ends came to 14 bases. The CDR3 region has the DNA TGTGCCAGCAGAAACGCCGTCGAAACCTATAATTCACCCCTCCACTTT. This sequence encodes CASRNAVETYNSPLHF.

This clonotype has more than one count but fewer than ten. Here the CDR3 DNA reads TGTGCCAGCAGCTCCTCCCGGGGTGGGGATGAGCAGTTCTTC. This sequence encodes CASSSSRGGDEQFF. This chain joins TRBV13 and TRBJ2-1, with TRBD2 as a possible D gene (5 bases). Trimming took off 4 bases at V and 8 bases at J, with 15 bases between the two ends. This CDR3 is 14 amino acids long. Germline-derived CDR1 and CDR2 are PRHDT and FYEKMQ (reference sequence).

This clonotype was found many times. The chain employs TRBV7-6 and TRBJ1-6; a possible D gene is TRBD1 (5 bases). The CDR3 is 14 amino acids. V lost 8 bases and J 7 bases, leaving 15 bases between the germline ends. Germline CDR1 is SGHVS and CDR2 is FNYEAQ. The CDR3 nucleotides read TGTGCCAGCGCGGAGCTAGGGGCAAATTCACCCCTCCACTTT. This gives the protein CASAELGANSPLHF.

The V and J genes are TRBV5-6 and TRBJ2-7; 13 nucleotides agree with TRBD2. This CDR3 contains 16 residues. V lost 2 bases and J lost 6; bases outside the gene matches: 8. Per the germline V gene, CDR1 is SGHDT and CDR2 is YYEEEE. The CDR3 here is CASSLMTSGGSGEQYF. The CDR3 nucleotides read TGTGCCAGCAGCTTAATGACTAGCGGGGGGTCTGGCGAGCAGTACTTC. The complete variable domain, with remaining parts taken from reference TRBV5-6 and TRBJ2-7, reads DAGVTQSPTHLIKTRGQQVTLRCSPKSGHDTVSWYQQALGQGPQFIFQYYEEEERQRGNFPDRFSGHQFPNYSSELNVNALLLGDSALYLCASSLMTSGGSGEQYFGPGTRLTVT.

This rearrangement joins TRBV5-5 to TRBJ2-7; the match to TRBD2 covers 7 bases. CDR1 and CDR2 from the germline V gene are SGHKS and YYEKEE (reference sequence). J was trimmed by 3 bases and V by 3 bases; bases with no gene match: 12. CDR3 size: 16 residues. The CDR3 DNA reads TGTGCCAGCAGCTCGATCCTCCGGGAGGTTATCTACGAGCAGTACTTC. Amino acids: CASSSILREVIYEQYF. Drawing the rest from reference TRBV5-5 and TRBJ2-7, the complete variable domain is DAGVTQSPTHLIKTRGQQVTLRCSPISGHKSVSWYQQVLGQGPQFIFQYYEKEERGRGNFPDRFSARQFPNYSSELNVNALLLGDSALYLCASSSILREVIYEQYFGPGTRLTVT.

This clonotype was counted ten times or more. The J gene is TRBJ1-2, the V gene TRBV27; perhaps TRBD1 as D (5 bases). Germline V gene data show CDR1 as MNHEY and CDR2 as SMNVEV (reference sequence). The V end was cut by 5 bases, the J end by 3 bases, with 10 bases between. The CDR3 runs 13 residues. This chain's CDR3 is CASSLQGDYGYTF. Written as DNA, the CDR3 is TGTGCCAGCAGTCTCCAGGGAGACTATGGCTACACCTTC.

The table lists this clonotype with many counts. The V and J genes are TRBV3-1 and TRBJ1-1; D remains ambiguous. There are 14 residues in the CDR3. V gave up 1 base and J gave up 0 bases, with 6 bases separating them. Germline-derived CDR1 and CDR2 are LGHDT and YNNKEL (reference sequence). CDR3 bases: TGTGCCAGCAGCCAAGGGAGACTGAACACTGAAGCTTTCTTT. It encodes CASSQGRLNTEAFF.

In its sample, this clonotype was seen a few times. The gene calls are TRBV27 and TRBJ2-1, with D uncertain. Germline V gene sequence: CDR1 MNHEY, CDR2 SMNVEV (reference sequence). The ends were cut back, 2 bases at V and 12 bases at J, with 17 bases in the middle. CDR3 size: 14 residues. The CDR3 nucleotides read TGTGCCAGCAGTTTAAAGGACCCCAGCTTGGGGCAGTTCTTC. Its protein is CASSLKDPSLGQFF.

This clonotype was seen a handful of times. This rearrangement joins TRBV28 to TRBJ1-5; a weak D match, TRBD1 (5 bases). Trimming removed 5 bases at V and 2 bases at J, with 13 bases between. Germline CDR1 and CDR2: MDHEN and SYDVKM. The CDR3 length is 15 residues. In nucleotides, the CDR3 is TGTGCCAGCAGTCCCCCGGGACCGGGCAATCAGCCCCAGCATTTT. Translation: CASSPPGPGNQPQHF.

The chain is built from TRBV5-4 and TRBJ2-5; the D is unclear. Germline V gene lookup returns CDR1 SGHNT and CDR2 YYREEE (reference sequence). This CDR3 spans 15 amino acids. V was clipped by 0 bases and J by 1 base, with 10 bases between them. In nucleotides, the CDR3 is TGTGCCAGCAGCTTGGCGTTCGAGCCCCAAGAGACCCAGTACTTC. This codes for CASSLAFEPQETQYF.

As for this clonotype: A much larger clone differs by one base, so this may be a read error. Since the CDR3 does not end with the conserved phenylalanine or tryptophan, this likely comes from a read error. The chain links TRBV6-2 or TRBV6-3 to TRBJ1-5; D unclear. The V gene's germline CDR1 is MNHEY and CDR2 SVGEGT. The CDR3 covers 15 residues. V lost 1 base to trimming and J lost 0 bases, with 7 bases between them. Here the CDR3 reads CASSYYDDSNQPQHL. The CDR3 DNA follows: TGTGCCAGCAGTTACTACGACGATAGCAATCAGCCCCAGCATCTT.

The chain uses TRBV10-2 and TRBJ1-1, with D hard to call. Germline V gene data show CDR1 as WSHSY and CDR2 as SAAADI. The CDR3 has 11 amino acids. V lost 6 bases, J lost 6 bases, and 8 bases lay in between. The CDR3, as DNA: TGCGCCAGCAGATACAACTCTGAAGCTTTCTTT. This encodes CASRYNSEAFF.

This clonotype was recorded at least ten times. This chain joins TRBV2 and TRBJ2-3; D might be TRBD2 (6 bases). V was pared by 6 bases and J by 6 bases, with 13 bases between. From germline, CDR1 is SNHLY and CDR2 FYNNEI. The CDR3 runs 13 residues. The CDR3 nucleotides read TGTGCCAGCAGACCGGGACTCCGGGATACGCAGTATTTT. Protein product: CASRPGLRDTQYF.

CDR3 DNA: TGCGCCAGCCGCCCCGGGCCAAGCCCGCCCTACGAGCAGTACTTC. Its protein is CASRPGPSPPYEQYF. The rearrangement joins TRBV4-1 to TRBJ2-7; D is ambiguous. The ends were cut back, 8 bases at V and 2 bases at J, with 19 bases in the middle. Germline V lookup: CDR1 MGHRA, CDR2 YSYEKL. The CDR3 covers 15 residues.

A word on this clonotype: Possible read error: a much larger clone is one base away. The chain links TRBV14 to TRBJ1-2; tentative D call: TRBD1 (6 bases). There are 14 residues in the CDR3. Germline assignment: CDR1 SGHDN and CDR2 FVKESK. CDR3 sequence: CAGSETGNDYGYTF. The DNA for the CDR3 is TGTGCCGGCAGCGAGACAGGCAATGACTATGGCTACACCTTC.

This clonotype was seen a few times. Written as DNA, the CDR3 is TGTGCCAGCAGTCTATTGGGGGGGATCCAGGAGCAGTACTTC. Its protein product is CASSLLGGIQEQYF. This chain uses TRBV27 with TRBJ2-7; 7 nucleotides match TRBD2. This CDR3 region has 14 residues. Losses at the gene ends were 5 bases for V and 7 bases for J; bases not matched to a gene: 11. Germline V gene sequence: CDR1 MNHEY, CDR2 SMNVEV (reference sequence).

This clonotype was detected ten times or more. The chain employs TRBV7-9 and TRBJ2-5, with 7 positions matching TRBD2. The CDR3 runs 16 residues. V trimming: 5 bases; J trimming: 5 bases; junction bases outside the gene matches: 14. The germline gives CDR1 SEHNR, CDR2 FQNEAQ (reference sequence). The CDR3 sequence is CASSEGLGRVSETQYF. The CDR3 DNA reads TGTGCCAGCAGCGAAGGACTAGGACGGGTTAGTGAGACCCAGTACTTC.

A few counts support this clonotype. The J gene is TRBJ2-7, the V gene TRBV28; 7 nucleotides line up with TRBD1. V dropped 4 bases and J dropped 5; count of bases not matched to a gene: 8. Germline V gene data show CDR1 as MDHEN and CDR2 as SYDVKM. This CDR3 region has 14 residues. CDR3 sequence reads: CASSYRGNGNEQYF. Here the CDR3 DNA reads TGTGCCAGCAGTTACAGGGGCAACGGTAACGAGCAGTACTTC.

This clonotype showed up just once. Just one base apart from a much larger clone, this may be a read error. V and J are TRBV6-5 and TRBJ2-3, with D perhaps matching TRBD1 or TRBD2 (5 bases each). The germline gives CDR1 MNHEY, CDR2 SVGAGI. V lost 5 bases and J lost 4, with 25 bases in between. The length of the CDR3 is 18 residues. This CDR3 is CASSDGAGMMRDPDTQYF. For the CDR3, the DNA is TGTGCCAGCAGTGACGGGGCAGGGATGATGAGGGACCCAGATACGCAGTATTTT.

The chain carries TRBV4-1 and TRBJ2-3, with a weak D call TRBD2 (5 bases). The CDR3 runs 15 residues. Per the germline V gene, CDR1 is MGHRA and CDR2 is YSYEKL. V lost 0 bases, J lost 4 bases, and 11 bases lay in between. The CDR3 coding sequence is TGCGCCAGCAGCCAAGATCCCGGGGTGGCAGATACGCAGTATTTT. Translation: CASSQDPGVADTQYF.

The V and J genes are TRBV9 and TRBJ2-7; D gene ambiguous. CDR1 and CDR2 (germline): SGDLS, YYNGEE. V lost 0 bases to trimming and J lost 3 bases, with 13 bases between them. The CDR3 is 15 residues long. In DNA form, the CDR3 reads TGTGCCAGCAGCGTAGGATTCCCCTTAGGCTACGAGCAGTACTTC. Amino acid sequence: CASSVGFPLGYEQYF.